The T cell receptor beta chain described here comes from a study of blood T cells in healthy people across ages. Study outcomes and limitations: TCR beta diversity tracked closely with naive T cell percentage.

The germline V gene encodes CDR1 SGHTA and CDR2 FQGTGA. The CDR3 runs to 16 residues. V dropped 2 bases and J dropped 2 bases, with 14 bases sitting between them. Primed by a sample-barcoded 5' primer and a J-beta primer mix, a second PCR proceeded for about 7 to 11 cycles. The authors tagged each cDNA molecule using a template-switch adaptor with 12 random nucleotides. In TCRdb, the 5' RACE reads were re-called with MiXCR into one record per CDR3 protein. The profile covers under 2 million distinct CDR3 sequences, with roughly a third appearing a single time and approximately 10% taken by the ten largest. Of note for this clonotype: Its antigen remains unknown.

V is TRBV7-3 and J is TRBJ2-3; TRBD1 or TRBD2 may be the D gene (5 bases each). The clonotype was recovered from a woman aged 25 to 45 in good health. Material for sequencing was blood. The DNA of the CDR3 is TGTGCCAGCAGCTTACTCTCCGGGACCATCACAGATACGCAGTATTTT. Protein product: CASSLLSGTITDTQYF.